Listed below are T cell receptor beta chains from one sample, sequenced in a study of blood T cell repertoires in COVID-19. The repertoire was sequenced with immunoSEQ multiplex PCR; TCRdb's copy has only in-frame clones and lacks some. The sample lists around 470,000 clones; 75% to 90% were seen once. The sample consisted of peripheral blood. These receptors all come from a young man with COVID-19, enrolled during active disease. Both conserved end residues are part of each CDR3. The D gene is left open where the match is weak. Clone size is given for some rows only: seen once, a few or many times, or a class if the clone is expanded.

clone size,J gene,D gene,V gene,CDR3 protein,CDR3 DNA
.,TRBJ1-5,.,TRBV19,CASSIESYDSNQPQHF,TGTGCCAGTAGTATAGAGAGTTATGATAGCAATCAGCCCCAGCATTTT
few,TRBJ1-5,.,TRBV7-9,CASSLAGEQPQHF,TGTGCCAGCAGCTTAGCAGGGGAACAGCCCCAGCATTTT
.,TRBJ2-2,.,TRBV3-1/TRBV3-2,CASSQDSRVRELFF,TGTGCCAGCAGCCAAGATTCACGGGTCCGGGAGCTGTTTTTT
.,TRBJ1-1,TRBD1,TRBV9,CASSVVGQGEEAFF,TGTGCCAGCAGCGTAGTAGGACAGGGTGAAGAAGCTTTCTTT
.,TRBJ2-1,TRBD1,TRBV5-8,CASSLTRDSSSYNEQFF,TGTGCCAGCAGCTTAACCCGGGACAGCAGCTCCTACAATGAGCAGTTCTTC
.,TRBJ1-1,.,TRBV24-1,CATIPSLAETSGLDTEAFF,TGTGCCACCATCCCTTCTCTTGCGGAGACCTCCGGCCTGGACACTGAAGCTTTCTTT
.,TRBJ1-1,TRBD1,TRBV19,CASSIGGTGYTEAFF,TGTGCCAGTAGTATAGGGGGGACAGGGTACACTGAAGCTTTCTTT
.,TRBJ2-2,TRBD1,TRBV6-6,CASSRQGRGTGELFF,TGTGCCAGCAGTCGACAGGGAAGGGGGACCGGGGAGCTGTTTTTT
.,TRBJ2-7,TRBD1,TRBV11-1,CASSLAGGQGLEQYF,TGTGCCAGCAGCTTAGCGGGCGGACAGGGCCTGGAGCAGTACTTC
.,TRBJ1-2,.,TRBV6-5,CASSADSEAYGYTF,TGTGCCAGCAGCGCGGACAGTGAAGCGTATGGCTACACCTTC
.,TRBJ2-3,TRBD2,TRBV27,CASSSGLAGGGRTDTQYF,TGTGCCAGCAGTTCGGGACTAGCGGGGGGTGGGCGCACAGATACGCAGTATTTT
.,TRBJ2-5,TRBD2,TRBV5-4,CASSRWTSRKETQYF,TGTGCCAGCAGCCGCTGGACTAGCAGAAAAGAGACCCAGTACTTC
.,TRBJ2-1,TRBD2,TRBV5-8,CASSLRLAGGGEQFF,TGTGCCAGCAGCCTTAGACTAGCGGGGGGTGGTGAGCAGTTCTTC
.,TRBJ2-3,.,TRBV11-2,CASSLGYLTTDTQYF,TGTGCCAGCAGCTTAGGCTACCTTACCACAGATACGCAGTATTTT
.,TRBJ1-6,TRBD1,TRBV5-8,CASSYLRGRSPLHF,TGTGCCAGCAGCTACCTCAGGGGGCGGTCACCCCTCCACTTT
.,TRBJ2-1,.,TRBV13,CASSSEAREQFF,TGTGCCAGCAGCTCCGAGGCCCGTGAGCAGTTCTTC
.,TRBJ1-2,.,TRBV28,CASSSGINYGYTF,TGTGCCAGCAGTTCAGGGATTAACTATGGCTACACCTTC
.,TRBJ1-5,TRBD1,TRBV6-5,CASSNDRVKPQHF,TGTGCCAGCAGTAATGACAGGGTGAAGCCCCAGCATTTT
.,TRBJ2-2,TRBD1,TRBV19,CASSTGTGWLGGELFF,TGTGCCAGTAGTACCGGGACAGGGTGGTTGGGCGGGGAGCTGTTTTTT
once,TRBJ1-4,.,TRBV14,CASSRLRGDNEKLFF,TGTGCCAGCAGCCGACTCAGGGGAGATAATGAAAAACTGTTTTTT
.,TRBJ2-1,TRBD2,TRBV4-1,CASSQDAGGAREQFF,TGCGCCAGCAGCCAAGATGCCGGGGGGGCCCGTGAGCAGTTCTTC
.,TRBJ2-7,.,TRBV6-5,CASLFRSYEQYF,TGTGCCAGCCTATTCCGCTCCTACGAGCAGTACTTC
.,TRBJ2-5,TRBD1,TRBV27,CASSTTGEETQYF,TGTGCCAGCAGTACAACAGGGGAAGAGACCCAGTACTTC
.,TRBJ2-1,TRBD1,TRBV5-5,CASSIDRQGRDNEQFF,TGTGCCAGCAGCATAGACAGACAGGGTCGAGACAATGAGCAGTTCTTC
.,TRBJ1-5,.,TRBV6-5,CASSYSVQANQPQHF,TGTGCCAGCAGTTACTCGGTACAGGCCAATCAGCCCCAGCATTTT
.,TRBJ2-2,.,TRBV3-1/TRBV3-2,CASSHGAGELFF,TGTGCCAGCAGCCACGGAGCCGGGGAGCTGTTTTTT
.,TRBJ1-1,.,TRBV30,CAFTPMNTEAFF,TGTGCCTTCACACCGATGAACACTGAAGCTTTCTTT
.,TRBJ1-2,.,TRBV11-2,CASRRTPEGGGYTF,TGTGCCAGCAGACGTACTCCGGAGGGAGGTGGCTACACCTTC
.,TRBJ2-1,.,TRBV7-8,CASSLAPRGDYNEQFF,TGTGCCAGCAGCTTAGCCCCCAGGGGTGATTACAATGAGCAGTTCTTC
.,TRBJ2-3,.,TRBV5-6,CASSLELSTDTQYF,TGTGCCAGCAGCTTAGAACTTAGCACAGATACGCAGTATTTT
.,TRBJ2-5,.,TRBV24-1,CATSDSGQQETQYF,TGTGCCACCAGTGACTCTGGACAGCAAGAGACCCAGTACTTC
.,TRBJ2-1,.,TRBV5-1,CASSLRGFEQFF,TGCGCCAGCAGCTTGAGGGGGTTTGAGCAGTTCTTC
.,TRBJ2-7,.,TRBV9,CASSVEDSGYEQYF,TGTGCCAGCAGCGTAGAGGATAGCGGTTACGAGCAGTACTTC
.,TRBJ2-1,TRBD1,TRBV19,CASSVTGYNEQFF,TGTGCCAGTAGCGTGACAGGGTACAATGAGCAGTTCTTC
once,TRBJ2-7,TRBD1,TRBV13,CASSFPRDRVNYEQYF,TGTGCCAGCAGCTTCCCGAGGGACAGGGTCAACTACGAGCAGTACTTC
.,TRBJ2-4,.,TRBV7-8,CASSFVGNIQYF,TGTGCCAGCAGCTTTGTCGGGAACATTCAGTACTTC
few,TRBJ2-7,TRBD1,TRBV5-5,CASSWDSPYEQYF,TGTGCCAGCAGTTGGGACAGTCCCTACGAGCAGTACTTC
.,TRBJ2-2,TRBD2,TRBV11-2,CASSLGLAGLTGELFF,TGTGCCAGCAGCCTCGGGCTAGCGGGACTCACCGGGGAGCTGTTTTTT
.,TRBJ1-1,.,TRBV11-2,CASSRGLNTEAFF,TGTGCCAGCAGCCGCGGTTTGAACACTGAAGCTTTCTTT
once,TRBJ2-1,TRBD2,TRBV13,CASSLGGTSGSDEQFF,TGTGCCAGCAGCTTAGGGGGGACTAGCGGGAGTGATGAGCAGTTCTTC
.,TRBJ1-1,TRBD1,TRBV27,CASSQMYGTAGNTEAFF,TGTGCCAGCAGCCAAATGTACGGGACAGCAGGGAACACTGAAGCTTTCTTT
.,TRBJ2-3,.,TRBV11-2,CASSLTQGSGDTQYF,TGTGCCAGCAGCTTAACACAGGGATCTGGGGATACGCAGTATTTT
.,TRBJ1-3,.,TRBV2,CASRGYSGNTIYF,TGTGCCAGCCGCGGGTACTCTGGAAACACCATATATTTT
.,TRBJ2-5,.,TRBV19,CASSTRVVETQYF,TGTGCCAGTAGTACGCGGGTGGTAGAGACCCAGTACTTC
.,TRBJ2-5,TRBD1,TRBV27,CASSATSGGQEVHAQYF,TGTGCCAGCAGTGCCACTTCAGGGGGCCAAGAGGTACATGCCCAGTACTTC
.,TRBJ2-7,TRBD1,TRBV7-9,CASSLVGGGLYEQYF,TGTGCCAGCAGCTTAGTAGGGGGCGGTCTCTACGAGCAGTACTTC
.,TRBJ2-5,TRBD1,TRBV5-5,CASNPQGDRVRETQYF,TGTGCCAGCAACCCTCAGGGGGATCGGGTACGAGAGACCCAGTACTTC
.,TRBJ1-1,TRBD1,TRBV15,CATSWTGYTEAFF,TGTGCCACCAGCTGGACAGGTTACACTGAAGCTTTCTTT
.,TRBJ1-5,TRBD1,TRBV30,CAWSVFGGGRGQPQHF,TGTGCCTGGAGTGTATTCGGAGGGGGCCGTGGCCAGCCCCAGCATTTT
.,TRBJ1-3,.,TRBV11-2,CASSFRAGNTIYF,TGTGCCAGCAGCTTCAGGGCTGGAAACACCATATATTTT
.,TRBJ1-1,.,TRBV2,CARGGMMQGGEAFF,TGTGCCAGGGGGGGGATGATGCAGGGAGGTGAAGCTTTCTTT
.,TRBJ2-2,.,TRBV13,CASSLRQIGQVYAGELFF,TGTGCCAGCAGCTTAAGACAGATCGGGCAGGTATACGCCGGGGAGCTGTTTTTT
once,TRBJ2-1,TRBD2,TRBV7-9,CASSLRAGGFHEQFF,TGTGCCAGCAGCTTAAGAGCGGGGGGTTTCCATGAGCAGTTCTTC
.,TRBJ2-2,.,TRBV7-6,CASSLGEYGELFF,TGTGCCAGCAGCTTAGGGGAGTACGGGGAGCTGTTTTTT